The 29 T cell receptor beta chains below all came from one sample that was sequenced in a study of blood T cell repertoires in COVID-19. Only in-frame clones appear in the TCRdb table, and some are missing; sequencing was by immunoSEQ multiplex PCR. Here the sample spans around 100,000 clones, around four fifths being singletons. The sample comprised peripheral blood. The receptors come from a man aged 55-75 years with active or convalescent COVID-19.

This clone was counted once. The rearrangement links TRBV4-3 to TRBJ2-1, with 9 bases fitting TRBD1. The germline CDR1 and CDR2 sequences are LGHNA and YSLEER. CDR3 size: 15 residues. Trimming at V came to 4 bases and at J to 3 bases, leaving 4 bases not matched to a gene. Written as DNA, the CDR3 is TGCGCCAGCAGCCGCTCGACAGGGGGCTACAATGAGCAGTTCTTC. Amino acid sequence: CASSRSTGGYNEQFF.

This clone was seen more than once but under ten times. The rearrangement links TRBV4-3 to TRBJ2-1; D remains ambiguous. The germline V gene encodes CDR1 LGHNA and CDR2 YSLEER. V lost 2 bases to trimming and J lost 3 bases, with 17 bases between them. The CDR3 consists of 17 residues. The CDR3 coding sequence is TGCGCCAGCAGCCAAATGGCTCAGAGGCCTTACTACAATGAGCAGTTCTTC. Residues: CASSQMAQRPYYNEQFF.

This clone showed up just a few times. The rearrangement joins TRBV19 to TRBJ1-1, with unresolved D. The ends were cut back, 1 base at V and 1 base at J, with 19 bases in the middle. The CDR3 is 18 amino acids. CDR1 LNHDA and CDR2 SQIVND come from the germline V gene (reference sequence). The DNA of the CDR3 is TGTGCCAGTAGTATAGGGCCCCTGGGAGTTCGGGGGAACACTGAAGCTTTCTTT. Translation gives CASSIGPLGVRGNTEAFF.

V and J are TRBV7-9 and TRBJ1-4; D is unclear. Deletions cut 5 bases from V and 6 bases from J, with 16 bases between. Germline V lookup: CDR1 SEHNR, CDR2 FQNEAQ (reference sequence). CDR3 size: 15 residues. The CDR3 sequence: CASSPKSPTDEKLFF. The CDR3 nucleotides are TGTGCCAGCAGCCCGAAGTCCCCGACTGATGAAAAACTGTTTTTT.

The chain joins TRBV27 to TRBJ1-6; D unclear. Germline V gives CDR1 MNHEY, CDR2 SMNVEV (reference sequence). The CDR3 totals 17 residues. Deletions cut 3 bases from V and 1 base from J, with 13 bases between. The CDR3 loop reads CASSFSVLRSYNSPLHF. CDR3 bases: TGTGCCAGCAGTTTCTCGGTCCTGCGATCCTATAATTCACCCCTCCACTTT.

J is TRBJ1-1 and V is TRBV11-3; TRBD1 aligns across 8 bases. J lost 7 bases, V lost 3 bases, and 4 bases had no gene match. Germline V gene sequence: CDR1 SGHNT, CDR2 YENEEA. The CDR3 totals 13 residues. The CDR3 DNA follows: TGTGCCAGCAGCTTGGGGACAGGCAGTGAAGCTTTCTTT. Translated, it gives CASSLGTGSEAFF.

V and J are TRBV11-2 and TRBJ2-7, with D possibly being TRBD1 (6 bases). Germline CDR1 is SGHAT and CDR2 is FQNNGV. Trimming shortened V by 3 bases and J by 5 bases, and 14 bases separated the two germline ends. This CDR3 spans 14 amino acids. The CDR3 spells CASSFKMGAHEQYV. CDR3 bases: TGTGCCAGCAGCTTCAAGATGGGGGCCCACGAGCAGTACGTC.

This clone has just a few counts. CDR3 loop: CASSPDSLSGANVLTF. CDR3 nucleotides: TGTGCCAGCTCACCCGACAGCCTCTCTGGGGCCAACGTCCTGACTTTC. The chain uses TRBV18 and TRBJ2-6, with D maybe TRBD1 (5 bases). V was trimmed by 3 bases and J by 0 bases, leaving 9 bases between them. CDR1 is KGHSH, CDR2 LQKENI, per germline. The length of the CDR3 is 16 residues.

Ten or more counts support this clone. The CDR3: CASSMISGSTGELFF. In DNA, the CDR3 is TGTGCCAGTAGTATGATTAGCGGGAGCACCGGGGAGCTGTTTTTT. The rearrangement uses TRBV19 and TRBJ2-2; TRBD2 aligns across 9 bases. The CDR3 loop spans 15 amino acids. Germline CDR1 LNHDA, CDR2 SQIVND (reference sequence). V lost 3 bases to trimming and J lost 4 bases; unmatched junction nucleotides: 3.

DNA for the CDR3: TGTGCCAGCAGCTTAGGAATAGCTAACTATGGCTACACCTTC. Protein sequence: CASSLGIANYGYTF. This chain links TRBV7-8 with TRBJ1-2; D unclear. Germline V gene data show CDR1 as SGHVS and CDR2 as FQNEAQ. V was pared by 1 base and J by 0 bases, with 6 bases between. This CDR3 contains 14 residues.

The chain links TRBV7-9 to TRBJ1-4; 7 nucleotides line up with TRBD1. Trimming removed 5 bases from V and 8 bases from J; junction bases left unmatched: 8. Per the germline V gene, CDR1 is SEHNR and CDR2 is FQNEAQ (reference sequence). The CDR3 has 14 residues. CDR3: CASSIQGLKEKLFF. CDR3 nucleotide sequence: TGTGCCAGCAGCATACAGGGGTTAAAGGAAAAACTGTTTTTT. The whole variable domain, filled in from reference TRBV7-9 and TRBJ1-4, reads DTGVSQNPRHKITKRGQNVTFRCDPISEHNRLYWYRQTLGQGPEFLTYFQNEAQLEKSRLLSDRFSAERPKGSFSTLEIQRTEQGDSAMYLCASSIQGLKEKLFFGSGTQLSVL.

This clone was detected once. The J gene is TRBJ2-7, the V gene TRBV19; TRBD2 matches at 12 bases. The CDR3 spans 17 residues. The V gene end was trimmed by 2 bases and the J gene end by 6 bases; junction bases not matched to a gene: 11. Germline assignment: CDR1 LNHDA and CDR2 SQIVND (reference sequence). CDR3 loop: CASSIRATSGSPGEQYV. CDR3 nucleotide sequence: TGTGCCAGTAGTATAAGGGCGACTAGCGGGAGCCCCGGCGAGCAGTACGTC.

This clone has a handful of counts. J is TRBJ1-5 and V is TRBV28; D possibly corresponds to TRBD1 (5 bases). The germline V gene has CDR1 MDHEN and CDR2 SYDVKM. Trimming shortened V by 2 bases and J by 6 bases, and 11 bases separated the two germline ends. There are 14 residues in the CDR3. The CDR3 reads CASSLMGGGQPQHF. The CDR3 nucleotides are TGTGCCAGCAGTTTAATGGGGGGTGGTCAGCCCCAGCATTTT.

The J gene is TRBJ2-1, the V gene TRBV20-1, with D possibly matching TRBD2 (6 bases). CDR3 size: 14 residues. CDR1 is DFQATT, CDR2 SNEGSKA, per germline (reference sequence). Trimming left V 3 bases short and J 3 bases short, with 12 bases between. The CDR3 loop is CSASRLAYYNEQFF. The DNA of the CDR3 is TGCAGTGCTAGTCGTCTAGCGTACTACAATGAGCAGTTCTTC.

Comment on this clone: The sample has other DNA sequences that encode this CDR3 too. This sequence joins TRBV12-3 or TRBV12-4 and TRBJ2-3, with D possibly matching TRBD2 (5 bases). There are 13 residues in the CDR3. V gave up 7 bases and J gave up 4 bases, with 12 bases separating them. This CDR3 reads CASKFTGSDTQYF. CDR3 nucleotide sequence: TGTGCCAGCAAGTTCACGGGGTCAGATACGCAGTATTTT.

Only one count was recorded for this clone. This rearrangement joins TRBV4-3 to TRBJ2-1; 15 bases align to TRBD2. Trimming took 1 base from V and 10 from J; bases not matched to a gene: 2. The CDR3 runs to 15 residues. The germline V gene has CDR1 LGHNA and CDR2 YSLEER. DNA of the CDR3: TGCGCCAGCAGCCAAGGGGGACTAGCGGGAGGCGAGCAGTTCTTC. Its translation is CASSQGGLAGGEQFF.

The rearrangement joins TRBV5-4 to TRBJ1-6; D gene uncertain. The germline gives CDR1 SGHNT, CDR2 YYREEE (reference sequence). V was shortened by 0 bases and J by 5 bases, with 12 bases between the two germline ends. The CDR3 is 16 residues long. The CDR3 bases are TGTGCCAGCAGCTTGGATGCGGCGGCGGATAATTCACCCCTCCACTTT. Its translation is CASSLDAAADNSPLHF.

The rearrangement links TRBV9 to TRBJ1-5; 7 nucleotides agree with TRBD1. This CDR3 spans 14 amino acids. CDR1 is SGDLS and CDR2 is YYNGEE in the germline V gene. With V trimmed by 0 bases and J by 5 bases, 2 bases remained unmatched. CDR3: CASSVGDSYQPQHF. In DNA form, the CDR3 reads TGTGCCAGCAGCGTAGGGGACAGCTATCAGCCCCAGCATTTT.

The V call is TRBV19, the J call TRBJ2-4; D gene uncertain. This CDR3 has 13 residues. The germline CDR1 and CDR2 sequences are LNHDA and SQIVND (reference sequence). The germline V and J ends were trimmed by 5 bases and 7 bases, with 12 bases remaining between them. The CDR3 here is CASSPRRINIQYF. CDR3 coding DNA: TGTGCCAGTAGTCCTCGCAGGATCAACATTCAGTACTTC.

This clone occurred many times. The V gene is TRBV5-4, the J gene TRBJ1-1; tentatively, D is TRBD1 (5 bases). Germline V gene sequence: CDR1 SGHNT, CDR2 YYREEE (reference sequence). Trimming shortened V by 3 bases and J by 4 bases, and 10 bases separated the two germline ends. The CDR3 is 13 residues long. The CDR3 DNA reads as TGTGCCAGCAGCTGGCAGGGAAGCACTGAAGCTTTCTTT. As protein: CASSWQGSTEAFF. Together with reference TRBV5-4 and TRBJ1-1, the CDR3 gives the full variable domain: ETGVTQSPTHLIKTRGQQVTLRCSSQSGHNTVSWYQQALGQGPQFIFQYYREEENGRGNFPPRFSGLQFPNYSSELNVNALELDDSALYLCASSWQGSTEAFFGQGTRLTVV.

J is TRBJ2-3 and V is TRBV11-2, with TRBD2 as a possible D gene (6 bases). In germline, CDR1 is SGHAT, CDR2 FQNNGV. CDR3 size: 16 residues. Between the trimmed V and J ends, which lost 3 bases and 3 bases, there was a span of 16 bases. CDR3 DNA: TGTGCCAGCAGCTTCTGGACTACCGCCCCGACAGATACGCAGTATTTT. It is translated as CASSFWTTAPTDTQYF.

This chain uses TRBV6-5 with TRBJ1-5; 9 bases align to TRBD1. V was pared by 8 bases and J by 1 base, with 6 bases of the junction left unmatched. The CDR3 contains 15 residues. Germline assignment: CDR1 MNHEY and CDR2 SVGAGI. CDR3 amino acids: CASDADRGSNQPQHF. The CDR3 DNA reads as TGTGCCAGCGACGCCGACAGGGGGAGCAATCAGCCCCAGCATTTT.

The chain recombines TRBV5-5 with TRBJ2-3; 8 bases agree with TRBD1. Unmatched junction bases numbered 10, after V lost 4 bases and J lost 6 bases. Germline V lookup: CDR1 SGHKS, CDR2 YYEKEE (reference sequence). The CDR3 has 15 residues. CDR3: CASSTGQGEWDTQYF. CDR3 coding DNA: TGTGCCAGCAGCACAGGACAGGGCGAGTGGGATACGCAGTATTTT.

The rearrangement uses TRBV28 and TRBJ2-1; TRBD2 matches at 7 bases. The V gene end was trimmed by 4 bases and the J gene end by 0 bases; junction bases not matched to a gene: 12. The germline V gene encodes CDR1 MDHEN and CDR2 SYDVKM. The CDR3 spans 18 residues. This CDR3 is CASSSSGGAGPSYNEQFF. The DNA for the CDR3 is TGTGCCAGCAGTTCCTCGGGGGGAGCGGGACCCTCCTACAATGAGCAGTTCTTC.

The CDR3 region is CASSPGDGELFF. CDR3 DNA: TGCGCCAGCAGCCCCGGGGATGGGGAGCTGTTTTTT. The chain has TRBV5-1 and TRBJ2-2, with a tentative D call TRBD2 (5 bases). The germline CDR1 and CDR2 sequences are SGHRS and YFSETQ. Deletions cut 4 bases from V and 8 bases from J, with 9 bases between. The CDR3 has 12 amino acids.

J is TRBJ2-3 and V is TRBV5-4; 7 bases map to TRBD1. The CDR3 covers 17 residues. In germline, CDR1 is SGHNT, CDR2 YYREEE (reference sequence). V was clipped by 0 bases and J by 3 bases; unmatched bases: 10. Written as DNA, the CDR3 is TGTGCCAGCAGCTTGGGGTTCGTGGCAGGGGGAACAGATACGCAGTATTTT. The encoded protein is CASSLGFVAGGTDTQYF.

The J gene is TRBJ1-2, the V gene TRBV6-5, with TRBD1 matching 7 bases. The V gene end was trimmed by 7 bases and the J gene end by 2 bases; junction bases not matched to a gene: 10. The CDR3 loop spans 15 amino acids. Per the germline V gene, CDR1 is MNHEY and CDR2 is SVGAGI. The CDR3, as DNA: TGTGCCAGCATTGGAGGGACAGATGAAAACTATGGCTACACCTTC. It translates to CASIGGTDENYGYTF.

The V gene is TRBV24-1, the J gene TRBJ1-5; D gene uncertain. The CDR3 runs 16 residues. V lost 5 bases and J lost 0, with 13 bases in between. Germline V gene data show CDR1 as KGHDR and CDR2 as SFDVKD. CDR3 in amino acids: CATSGTTGNSNQPQHF. The CDR3 DNA sequence: TGTGCCACCAGTGGGACCACGGGGAATAGCAATCAGCCCCAGCATTTT.

This rearrangement joins TRBV7-6 to TRBJ2-3; TRBD2 aligns across 10 bases. The junction had 6 bases not matched to a gene; V was cut back by 5 bases and J by 4 bases. This CDR3 contains 15 residues. Germline-derived CDR1 and CDR2 are SGHVS and FNYEAQ. The CDR3 spells CASSRTSGIADTQYF. The CDR3 DNA follows: TGTGCCAGCAGCCGCACTAGCGGGATAGCAGATACGCAGTATTTT.